This entry lists 8 T cell receptor beta chains sequenced from one sample in a study of blood T cell repertoires in COVID-19. Sequencing used immunoSEQ multiplex PCR; TCRdb keeps in-frame clones, though not all of them. The sample consists of around 160,000 clones, approximately 90% of them appearing once. The sequenced sample consisted of peripheral blood. These receptors originate from a man in his late teens or twenties with acute or convalescent COVID-19.

The genes are TRBV7-8 and TRBJ1-1, with 7 bases fitting TRBD1. V was pared by 6 bases and J by 0 bases, with 7 bases of the junction left unmatched. There are 15 residues in the CDR3. Germline V gives CDR1 SGHVS, CDR2 FQNEAQ. The CDR3 region is CASRTNRGLNTEAFF. The CDR3 DNA reads TGTGCCAGCAGGACTAACAGGGGATTGAACACTGAAGCTTTCTTT.

This clone came up a few times. The chain employs TRBV10-1 and TRBJ1-1; D is uncertain. The germline gives CDR1 WNHNN, CDR2 SYGVQD (reference sequence). This CDR3 contains 13 residues. The V end was cut by 7 bases, the J end by 5 bases, with 14 bases between. The CDR3 DNA sequence: TGCGCCAGCACCATGACCCGGGGAACTGAAGCTTTCTTT. As protein: CASTMTRGTEAFF.

The chain employs TRBV7-9 and TRBJ2-1, with TRBD1 identical over 8 bases. This CDR3 region has 16 residues. V dropped 4 bases and J dropped 10; count of bases not matched to a gene: 15. In germline, CDR1 is SEHNR, CDR2 FQNEAQ (reference sequence). The CDR3 coding sequence is TGTGCCAGCAGCTCTCGGCGGGCCGGGACAGGAGAGGAGCAGTTCTTC. It yields the protein CASSSRRAGTGEEQFF.

The chain has TRBV19 and TRBJ1-2; a possible D gene is TRBD1 (5 bases). CDR1 is LNHDA, CDR2 SQIVND, per germline (reference sequence). V lost 5 bases and J 2 bases, leaving 15 bases between the germline ends. The CDR3 runs 15 residues. CDR3 coding DNA: TGTGCCAGTAGTGGCCGACTGACAGAGAACTATGGCTACACCTTC. Translating gives CASSGRLTENYGYTF.

The chain employs TRBV27 and TRBJ2-3; 8 bases agree with TRBD1. Germline CDR1 reads MNHEY; CDR2 reads SMNVEV (reference sequence). There are 15 residues in the CDR3. After removal of 4 bases from V and 2 bases from J, the junction contained 5 bases not matched to a gene. CDR3 nucleotide sequence: TGTGCCAGCAGTTCGGACAGGGACAACACAGATACGCAGTATTTT. Translating gives CASSSDRDNTDTQYF.

The CDR3 DNA follows: TGTGCCAGCAGCAATCCGACTAGCGCGGGAGAGACCCAGTACTTC. The encoded protein is CASSNPTSAGETQYF. The chain couples TRBV11-2 to TRBJ2-5, with TRBD2 matching over 8 bases. Germline values: CDR1 SGHAT, CDR2 FQNNGV. This CDR3 is built from 15 residues. The trim removed 5 bases at V and 4 bases at J, leaving 9 bases unmatched.

Comments on this clone: Its ends do not fully match the called genes, so a read error is possible. The gene calls are TRBV27 and TRBJ2-6, with 10 bases that match TRBD1. The CDR3 runs 20 residues. Per germline, CDR1 MNHEY and CDR2 SMNVEV (reference sequence). CDR3 protein: CASILPARDRGHSGANVLTF. The CDR3 region has the DNA TGTGCCAGCATTTTACCGGCCCGGGACAGGGGCCACTCTGGGGCCAACGTCCTGACTTTC.

The table lists this clone with a count of one. This chain uses TRBV11-2 with TRBJ1-4; D remains unclear. V lost 1 base and J 9 bases, leaving 12 bases between the germline ends. Germline CDR1 is SGHAT and CDR2 is FQNNGV. The CDR3 length is 14 residues. The CDR3 coding sequence is TGTGCCAGCAGCTTAGGGCTAGGTTCCCAAAAACTGTTTTTT. Encoded protein: CASSLGLGSQKLFF.